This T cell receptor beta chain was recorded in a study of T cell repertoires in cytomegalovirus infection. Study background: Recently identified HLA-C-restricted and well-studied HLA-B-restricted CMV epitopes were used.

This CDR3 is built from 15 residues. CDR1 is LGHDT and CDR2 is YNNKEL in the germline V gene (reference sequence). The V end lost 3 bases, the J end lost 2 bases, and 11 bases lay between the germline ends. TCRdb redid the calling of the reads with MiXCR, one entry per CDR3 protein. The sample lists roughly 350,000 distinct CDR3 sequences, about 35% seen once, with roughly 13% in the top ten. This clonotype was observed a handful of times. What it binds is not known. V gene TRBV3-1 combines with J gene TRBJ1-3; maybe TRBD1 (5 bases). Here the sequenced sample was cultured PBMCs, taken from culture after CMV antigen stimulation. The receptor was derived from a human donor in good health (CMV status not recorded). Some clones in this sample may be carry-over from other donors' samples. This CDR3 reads CASSQPGGAGNTIYF. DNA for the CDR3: TGTGCCAGCAGCCAGCCGGGGGGGGCTGGAAACACCATATATTTT.